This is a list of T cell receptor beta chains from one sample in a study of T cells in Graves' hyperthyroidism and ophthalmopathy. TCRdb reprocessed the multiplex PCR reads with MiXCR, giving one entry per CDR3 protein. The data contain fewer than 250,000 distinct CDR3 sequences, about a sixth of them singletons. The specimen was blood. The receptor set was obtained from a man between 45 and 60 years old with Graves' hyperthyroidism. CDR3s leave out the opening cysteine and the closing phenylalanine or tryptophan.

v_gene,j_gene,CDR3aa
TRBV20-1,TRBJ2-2,SASLSGRATGELF
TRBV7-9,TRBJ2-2,ASSRTSGSVGELF
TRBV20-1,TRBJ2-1,SARTPYNEQF
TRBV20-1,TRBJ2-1,SARWGRAAYNEQF
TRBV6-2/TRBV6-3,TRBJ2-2,ASSKLAGGATGELF
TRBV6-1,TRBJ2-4,ASRQELSKNIQY
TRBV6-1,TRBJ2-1,ASREGTYNEQF
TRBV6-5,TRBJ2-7,ASSYSDRESNEQY
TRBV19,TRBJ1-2,ASSFRRANYGYT
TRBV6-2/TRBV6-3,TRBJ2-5,ASTNDRDSGTQY
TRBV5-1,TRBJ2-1,ASSLSGLAEYNEQF
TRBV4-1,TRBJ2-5,ASSPLEGGNQETQY
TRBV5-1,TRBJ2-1,ASSLSFAANNEQF
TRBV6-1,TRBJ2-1,ASSVGLFSNEQF
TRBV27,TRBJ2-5,ASRSAGVETQY
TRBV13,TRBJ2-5,ASSLGPQETQY
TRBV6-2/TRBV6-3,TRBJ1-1,ASSYSIQGGTEAF
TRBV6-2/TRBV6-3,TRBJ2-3,ASKWTASTDTQY
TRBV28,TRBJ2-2,ASSRDGELF
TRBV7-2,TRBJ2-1,ASRSGGTGQLYNEQF
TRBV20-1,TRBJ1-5,SAHQGQGNQPQH
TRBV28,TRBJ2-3,ASSFVLAGWSTDTQY
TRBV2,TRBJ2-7,ASMSDGGGQY
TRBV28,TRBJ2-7,ASSSTLLLAGEGADEQY
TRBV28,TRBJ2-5,ASSRLAGLQETQY
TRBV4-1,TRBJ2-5,ASSRGGVAETQY
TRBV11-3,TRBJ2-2,ASSLVVGGELF
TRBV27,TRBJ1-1,ASSFSPRMNTEAF
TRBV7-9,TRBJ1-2,ASSFGQNYGYT
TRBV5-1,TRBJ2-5,ASSLGRGQETQY
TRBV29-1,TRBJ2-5,SVGQGRGETQY
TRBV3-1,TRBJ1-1,ASSPPGGEKGGAF
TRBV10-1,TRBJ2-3,ASSPFSASTQY
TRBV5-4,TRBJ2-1,ASSPRTGVTDEQF
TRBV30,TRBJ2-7,AWSVDHEQY
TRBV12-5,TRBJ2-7,ASGSRPDEQY
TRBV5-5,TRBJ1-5,ASSAGSHQPQH
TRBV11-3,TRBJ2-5,ASSSRQGAGGTQY
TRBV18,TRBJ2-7,ASSPTARRGYEQY
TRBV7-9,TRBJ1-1,ASSAGQGNTEAF
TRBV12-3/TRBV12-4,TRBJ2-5,ASRAPGLETQY
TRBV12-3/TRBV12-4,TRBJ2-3,ASRPGGGTDTQY
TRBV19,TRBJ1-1,ASSIGHRPNTEAF
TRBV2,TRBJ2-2,ASRGGLAGAGELF
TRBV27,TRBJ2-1,ASSFGFGGYNEQF
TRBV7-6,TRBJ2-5,ASSRGDWGQETQY
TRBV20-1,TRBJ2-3,SARGRTGGSTDTQY
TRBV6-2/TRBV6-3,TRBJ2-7,ATCPGRSLSYEPY
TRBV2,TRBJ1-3,ASTEGGFSGNTIY
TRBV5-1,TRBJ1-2,ASSPTVNYGYT
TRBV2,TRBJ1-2,ASSADRASGYT
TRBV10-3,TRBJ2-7,AISEVSSVSYEQY
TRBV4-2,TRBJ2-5,ASSPGDADRYQETQY
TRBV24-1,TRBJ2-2,ATSEYGRGKAGELF
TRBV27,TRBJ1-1,ASSVKGVGTGNTEAF
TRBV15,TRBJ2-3,ATSRGTGSTDTQY
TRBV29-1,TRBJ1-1,SVIRDTEAF